This TCR beta chain appears in the sequencing data of a study of OX40 agonist ivuxolimab in advanced cancers. Study-wide findings and caveats: With doses of 0.1 to 3.0 mg/kg, CD4+ and CD8+ blood T cells had undergone clonal expansion by week 6.

As to this clone: Its antigen is undetermined.

The table came from immunoSEQ multiplex PCR; TCRdb's copy has only in-frame clones and leaves some out. The sample includes more than 45,000 clones, more than 75% seen only once; the top ten take about 2.4%. Patients were ineligible given autoimmune disease history or systemic immunosuppression. Per germline, CDR1 MDHEN and CDR2 SYDVKM. The CDR3 contains 15 residues. V gave up 5 bases and J gave up 4 bases; unmatched junction bases: 7. Sequenced material: CD4+ or CD8+ T cells sorted from blood, taken in a trial of the OX40 agonist ivuxolimab. This TCR derives from an adult with an advanced solid tumor such as melanoma, head and neck, liver or kidney cancer. The chain employs TRBV28 and TRBJ1-4, with 7 bases fitting TRBD1. CDR3 DNA sequence: TGTGCCAGCAGTCCTCCAGGGGGTAATAATGAAAAACTGTTTTTT. It translates to CASSPPGGNNEKLFF. Combining the CDR3 with reference TRBV28 and TRBJ1-4 gives the whole variable domain DVKVTQSSRYLVKRTGEKVFLECVQDMDHENMFWYRQDPGLGLRLIYFSYDVKMKEKGDIPEGYSVSREKKERFSLILESASTNQTSMYLCASSPPGGNNEKLFFGSGTQLSVL.